The clone carrying this T cell receptor (beta chain) was counted ten times or more. Its antigen is unknown. CDR3 length: 17 residues. V lost 4 bases to trimming and J lost 0 bases, with 16 bases between them. Germline assignment: CDR1 SGHAT and CDR2 FQNNGV. This specimen comes from a study of T cells in Graves' hyperthyroidism and ophthalmopathy. Study-level results: Most thyroid clonotypes that were expanded above 0.001 also turned up in blood. A median around 5.9 months before onset, the model predicted ophthalmopathy.

Initially, at the first diagnosis of hyperthyroidism and before any ophthalmopathy symptoms, blood was sampled. Researchers took RNA transcripts and amplified the TCR beta CDR3 regions from them. HTBI primers were the set used in a first-round RT-PCR of the TCR CDR3. MiXCR was run by TCRdb on the multiplex PCR reads, yielding one entry per CDR3 protein. The repertoire holds about 280,000 distinct CDR3 sequences, with less than 30% as singletons. The receptor's source is a man aged 35 to 55 with Graves' hyperthyroidism that later progressed to Graves' ophthalmopathy. The rearrangement links TRBV11-2 to TRBJ2-4; TRBD2 is a possible D gene (6 bases). The sequencing sample was made of blood. In nucleotides, the CDR3 is TGTGCCAGCAGCTCACTCGGGGGAAGACTAGCCAAAAACATTCAGTACTTC. Translated, it gives CASSSLGGRLAKNIQYF.